This TCR beta chain was identified during a study of T-cell memory formation after mild COVID-19. Notes on the study in general: Chiefly within CM and EM were the contracting CD4+ clones; CD8+ ones were within EMRA.

V was clipped by 4 bases and J by 0 bases, with 11 bases between them. Germline V gene sequence: CDR1 SGDLS, CDR2 YYNGEE. CDR3 length: 14 residues. In the case of this clonotype: What it recognizes is unknown.

TCRdb analysed the 5' RACE reads with MiXCR anew, one entry per CDR3 protein. The data show around 340,000 distinct CDR3 sequences, around 20% seen once. V usage is TRBV9 and J usage is TRBJ2-7; D ambiguous. Sequencing was carried out using PBMCs or a T cell subset sorted from them (not recorded which). The source is an adult woman who had mild COVID-19 (a few samples of this study predate the infection). Cell type and time point are not known. The DNA for the CDR3 is TGTGCCAGCAGCCCGCCCCCAGTCTCCTACGAGCAGTACTTC. It yields the protein CASSPPPVSYEQYF.